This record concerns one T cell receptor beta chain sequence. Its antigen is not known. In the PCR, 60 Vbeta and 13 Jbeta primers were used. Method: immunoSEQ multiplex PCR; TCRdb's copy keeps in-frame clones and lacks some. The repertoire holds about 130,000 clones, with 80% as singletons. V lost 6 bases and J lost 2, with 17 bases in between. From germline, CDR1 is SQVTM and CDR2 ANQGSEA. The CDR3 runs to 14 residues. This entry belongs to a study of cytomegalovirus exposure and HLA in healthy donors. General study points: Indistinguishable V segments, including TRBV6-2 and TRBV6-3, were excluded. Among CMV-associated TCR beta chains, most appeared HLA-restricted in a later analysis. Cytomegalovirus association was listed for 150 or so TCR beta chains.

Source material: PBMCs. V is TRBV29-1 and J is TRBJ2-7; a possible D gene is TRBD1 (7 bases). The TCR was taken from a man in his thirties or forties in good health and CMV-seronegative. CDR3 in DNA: TGCAGCGTCTCGGGCGGGACAGAGGCCTACGAGCAGTACTTC. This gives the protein CSVSGGTEAYEQYF.